The 28 T cell receptor beta chains listed next were all sequenced from one sample in a study of T cell clonality in common variable immunodeficiency. The antigens of these receptors remain unknown. Study conclusions and caveats: In common variable immunodeficiency, TCR beta chains reportedly carried fewer deletions and N-nucleotide insertions.

Profiling relied on immunoSEQ multiplex PCR, and the TCRdb table lists in-frame clones only, not all of them. The data list about 14,000 clones, none observed once; 8.5% to 10% falls to the top ten. Material: peripheral blood mononuclear cells. The receptors originated from a human donor with common variable immunodeficiency.

Comment on this clone: The read is 3 residues too short to cover the CDR3 end, so that end is filled in from the germline J gene. The chain links TRBV18 to TRBJ1-5; perhaps TRBD1 as D (6 bases). This CDR3 spans 13 amino acids. CDR1 and CDR2 (germline): KGHSH, LQKENI. V was pared by 5 bases and J by 7 bases, with 12 bases between. CDR3 region: CASSAQGLQPQHF. The part of the CDR3 DNA that was read is TGTGCCAGCTCAGCACAGGGACTACAGCCC.

This clone occurred many times. The read terminates 3 residues ahead of where the CDR3 ends, so the germline J gene completes it. J is TRBJ2-3 and V is TRBV5-1; weak D call: TRBD1 (6 bases). CDR1 and CDR2 from the germline V gene are SGHRS and YFSETQ. This CDR3 has 14 residues. V was clipped by 5 bases and J by 6 bases, with 16 bases between them. CDR3 DNA (partial): TGCGCCAGCAGACCAGGACGACAGGTTGATACG. Translation: CASRPGRQVDT. The CDR3 in its entirety is CASRPGRQVDTQYF.

CDR3 DNA, as far as it was read: TGTGCCAGTACACCGGGACTAGCGGGGGGGGCGAAGACC. This gives the protein CASTPGLAGGAKT. The complete CDR3 sequence is CASTPGLAGGAKTQYF. The V gene is TRBV19, the J gene TRBJ2-5; 16 nucleotides align to TRBD2. The read stops 3 residues short of the end of the CDR3; the missing end is completed from the germline J gene. The ends lost 7 bases at V and 6 bases at J; junction bases unmatched: 8. The CDR3 has 16 amino acids. Germline CDR1 and CDR2: LNHDA and SQIVND (reference sequence).

Only a few counts were recorded for this clone. The read ends 3 residues early relative to the CDR3; the germline J gene fills the gap. The V and J genes are TRBV19 and TRBJ1-1, with D hard to call. The V and J ends lost 2 bases and 0 bases respectively, with 7 bases between them. The CDR3 totals 14 residues. The germline V gene encodes CDR1 LNHDA and CDR2 SQIVND (reference sequence). The CDR3 loop reads CASSIKGLNTEAFF. The CDR3 DNA, read in part, is TGTGCCAGTAGTATAAAGGGCTTGAACACTGAA.

Concerning this clone itself: The sequence runs out 3 residues before the end of the CDR3; the remainder is reconstructed from the germline J gene. This sequence joins TRBV7-9 and TRBJ2-5, with 7 bases that match TRBD1. Per germline, CDR1 SEHNR and CDR2 FQNEAQ (reference sequence). The CDR3 runs to 15 residues. V shed 1 base and J 4 bases; nucleotides not matched to a gene: 6. The CDR3 loop is CASSLEGGLGETQYF. The sequenced part of the CDR3 DNA is TGTGCCAGCAGCTTAGAAGGGGGCTTAGGAGAGACC.

Comments on this clone: The observed sequence ends 3 residues before the CDR3 terminus, with the missing tail filled in from the germline J gene. The chain couples TRBV19 to TRBJ2-4; 7 nucleotides line up with TRBD1. The CDR3 consists of 16 residues. The germline gives CDR1 LNHDA, CDR2 SQIVND (reference sequence). Trimming cost V 6 bases and J 4 bases; bases outside gene matches: 12. CDR3: CASSPTGTRKKNIQYF. CDR3 bases read: TGTGCCAGTAGCCCGACAGGGACCCGGAAAAAAAACATT. The full variable domain, in which reference TRBV19 and TRBJ2-4 provide the parts outside the CDR3, is DGGITQSPKYLFRKEGQNVTLSCEQNLNHDAMYWYRQDPGQGLRLIYYSQIVNDFQKGDIAEGYSVSREKKESFPLTVTSAQKNPTAFYLCASSPTGTRKKNIQYFGAGTRLSVL.

There are a few counts of this clone. Read data end 3 residues before the CDR3 end; the end is taken from the germline J gene. The chain has TRBV2 and TRBJ2-5, with D unclear. V gave up 6 bases and J gave up 1 base, with 3 bases separating them. Per germline, CDR1 SNHLY and CDR2 FYNNEI. The CDR3 totals 11 residues. CDR3: CASRGQETQYF. CDR3 DNA (partial): TGTGCCAGCAGAGGCCAAGAGACC.

This clone was seen a handful of times. The read ends 3 residues before the CDR3 terminus; that terminus is restored from the germline J gene. The V gene is TRBV7-6, the J gene TRBJ2-2; possibly TRBD2 for D (6 bases). Germline V gene sequence: CDR1 SGHVS, CDR2 FNYEAQ. Deletions cut 5 bases from V and 4 bases from J, with 17 bases between. This CDR3 spans 16 amino acids. CDR3 bases read: TGTGCCAGCAGCCCGAGTGGGGGGACGAGCACCGGGGAG. This translates into CASSPSGGTSTGE. The full-length CDR3 reads as CASSPSGGTSTGELFF.

This clone was counted between two and nine times. The observed sequence ends 3 residues before the CDR3 terminus, with the missing tail filled in from the germline J gene. J is TRBJ1-5 and V is TRBV19; TRBD1 matches 7 bases. The CDR3 loop spans 16 amino acids. The V gene end was trimmed by 5 bases and the J gene end by 2 bases; junction bases not matched to a gene: 9. The V gene's germline CDR1 is LNHDA and CDR2 SQIVND (reference sequence). The CDR3 loop is CASSGSPGTGNQPQHF. CDR3 bases read: TGTGCCAGTAGTGGGTCACCCGGGACAGGCAATCAGCCC.

In this sample, this clone turned up a few times. Read coverage stops 3 residues before the CDR3 terminus; the germline J gene supplies the remainder. J is TRBJ2-7 and V is TRBV7-9, with D perhaps TRBD1 (6 bases). Germline assignment: CDR1 SEHNR and CDR2 FQNEAQ (reference sequence). V lost 6 bases and J 6 bases, leaving 12 bases between the germline ends. The CDR3 has 12 amino acids. CDR3 bases read: TGTGCCAGCAGACTGACAGGCTTCGAG. Its protein product is CASRLTGFE. The CDR3 in its entirety is CASRLTGFEQYF.

Comment on this clone: The sequenced fragment ends 3 residues before the CDR3 boundary, so the rest is inferred from the germline J gene. The genes are TRBV19 and TRBJ2-4; maybe TRBD1 (6 bases). The CDR3 is made up of 15 amino acids. Trimming took off 7 bases at V and 4 bases at J, with 17 bases between the two ends. Germline V lookup: CDR1 LNHDA, CDR2 SQIVND (reference sequence). CDR3 protein: CASTLNDRLKNIQYF. Incomplete CDR3 DNA: TGTGCCAGTACCCTAAACGACAGGTTAAAAAACATT.

Comments on this clone: The read falls 3 residues short of the CDR3 end, and the missing part is taken from the germline J gene. The rearrangement joins TRBV19 to TRBJ1-6, with 12 bases matching TRBD1. Per the germline V gene, CDR1 is LNHDA and CDR2 is SQIVND (reference sequence). V gave up 5 bases and J gave up 6 bases; unmatched junction bases: 11. This CDR3 is 18 amino acids long. CDR3 region: CASSSPPGQGAFNSPLHF. The sequenced CDR3 bases are TGTGCCAGTAGTTCCCCTCCGGGACAGGGGGCTTTTAATTCACCC.

This clone was seen many times. The read terminates 3 residues ahead of where the CDR3 ends, so the germline J gene completes it. The chain has TRBV20-1 and TRBJ1-5; D not certain. V was clipped by 0 bases and J by 4 bases, with 16 bases between them. The CDR3 is 16 amino acids. Germline loops: CDR1 DFQATT, CDR2 SNEGSKA (reference sequence). The CDR3 is CSARERTSFGNQPQHF. The part of the CDR3 DNA that was read is TGCAGTGCTAGAGAACGGACTTCCTTCGGTAATCAGCCC.

This clone was found a few times. The read falls 3 residues short of the CDR3 end, and the missing part is taken from the germline J gene. The J gene is TRBJ2-1, the V gene TRBV18, with TRBD1 identical over 9 bases. Germline lookup yields CDR1 KGHSH and CDR2 LQKENI. V lost 0 bases to trimming and J lost 6 bases; unmatched junction nucleotides: 6. This CDR3 has 16 amino acids. CDR3 in amino acids: CASSPPWDRASNEQFF. The covered CDR3 bases are TGTGCCAGCTCACCACCATGGGACAGGGCCTCCAATGAG.

Comment on this clone: The read finishes 3 residues shy of the CDR3 end, and the germline J gene is used to complete it. The V and J genes are TRBV20-1 and TRBJ2-5; a possible D gene is TRBD2 (6 bases). Germline loops: CDR1 DFQATT, CDR2 SNEGSKA (reference sequence). The CDR3 sequence is 17 residues long. V dropped 2 bases and J dropped 2 bases, with 21 bases sitting between them. The sequenced part of the CDR3 DNA is TGCAGTGCTAGACCCCTTCGACTAGACAGAAGGCAAGAGACC. Translated, it gives CSARPLRLDRRQET. In full, the CDR3 is CSARPLRLDRRQETQYF.

As regards this clone: The read ends 3 residues before the CDR3 terminus; that terminus is restored from the germline J gene. The rearrangement links TRBV19 to TRBJ2-3; maybe TRBD1 (5 bases). Germline CDR1 LNHDA, CDR2 SQIVND (reference sequence). Trimming shortened V by 2 bases and J by 3 bases, and 12 bases separated the two germline ends. CDR3 length: 15 residues. The CDR3 sequence is CASSILEKGTDTQYF. The sequenced part of the CDR3 DNA is TGTGCCAGTAGTATACTGGAGAAGGGGACAGATACG. Full variable domain (missing parts from reference TRBV19 and TRBJ2-3): DGGITQSPKYLFRKEGQNVTLSCEQNLNHDAMYWYRQDPGQGLRLIYYSQIVNDFQKGDIAEGYSVSREKKESFPLTVTSAQKNPTAFYLCASSILEKGTDTQYFGPGTRLTVL.

On this clone itself: The read gets to within 3 residues of the CDR3 end, and the germline J gene fills in the rest. The chain recombines TRBV5-1 with TRBJ2-7; 9 nucleotides match TRBD1. There are 16 residues in the CDR3. The V and J ends lost 4 bases and 6 bases, in that order; junction bases with no gene match: 14. Per the germline V gene, CDR1 is SGHRS and CDR2 is YFSETQ. CDR3 amino acids: CASSALQGASGSEQYF. Incomplete CDR3 DNA: TGCGCCAGCAGCGCGCTACAGGGGGCATCTGGTAGCGAG.

This clone was observed a handful of times. The CDR3 extends 3 residues past the end of the read, so its final part is completed from the germline J gene. The chain combines TRBV7-9 with TRBJ1-2; no clear D. CDR3 length: 11 amino acids. Germline V lookup: CDR1 SEHNR, CDR2 FQNEAQ (reference sequence). The sequenced part of the CDR3 DNA is TGTGCCAGCAGCTTATTGGGCGGC. Its translation is CASSLLGG. The full CDR3 protein is CASSLLGGYTF.

This clone came up a few times. The CDR3 extends 3 residues past the end of the read, so its final part is completed from the germline J gene. This chain connects TRBV19 to TRBJ1-5; D perhaps matches TRBD1 (5 bases). This CDR3 has 16 residues. V lost 5 bases, J lost 3 bases, and 17 bases lay in between. CDR1 is LNHDA and CDR2 is SQIVND in the germline V gene (reference sequence). CDR3 DNA (partial): TGTGCCAGTAGTGTGCTCGTAGGGACTAACAATCAGCCC. It translates to CASSVLVGTNNQP. From start to end, the CDR3 is CASSVLVGTNNQPQHF.

Of note for this clone: The read falls 3 residues short of the CDR3 end, and the missing part is taken from the germline J gene. The chain links TRBV10-3 to TRBJ2-7, with TRBD1 matching over 10 bases. The CDR3 consists of 13 residues. Germline loops: CDR1 ENHRY, CDR2 SYGVKD. V was clipped by 8 bases and J by 2 bases; unmatched bases: 3. CDR3 sequence: CAIRDRGAYEQYF. CDR3 DNA (partial): TGTGCCATCCGGGACAGGGGAGCCTACGAG.

Concerning this clone: The read ends 3 residues shy of where the CDR3 ends; the end is completed using the germline J gene. The rearrangement joins TRBV2 to TRBJ2-7, with D perhaps matching TRBD2 (5 bases). The CDR3 is 12 amino acids. Germline CDR1 SNHLY, CDR2 FYNNEI. V was shortened by 8 bases and J by 0 bases, with 8 bases between the two germline ends. CDR3 bases read: TGTGCCAGCCGGACTGACTCCTACGAG. Residues: CASRTDSYE. Given in full, the CDR3 is CASRTDSYEQYF. The full variable domain, with the rest looked up from reference TRBV2 and TRBJ2-7, is EPEVTQTPSHQVTQMGQEVILRCVPISNHLYFYWYRQILGQKVEFLVSFYNNEISEKSEIFDDQFSVERPDGSNFTLKIRSTKLEDSAMYFCASRTDSYEQYFGPGTRLTVT.

This clone was counted a few times. The read comes to an end 3 residues before the CDR3 does, leaving the germline J gene to fill in the end. The chain employs TRBV6-2 or TRBV6-3 and TRBJ2-3; 10 nucleotides match TRBD1. From germline, CDR1 is MNHEY and CDR2 SVGEGT. J was trimmed by 5 bases and V by 5 bases; bases with no gene match: 4. The CDR3 runs 14 residues. The CDR3 bases that were read are TGTGCCAGCAGTGCGGACAGGGGGAGAGATACG. Translating it yields CASSADRGRDT. The entire CDR3 protein is CASSADRGRDTQYF.

As concerns this clone: Read coverage stops 3 residues before the CDR3 terminus; the germline J gene supplies the remainder. The V and J genes are TRBV7-9 and TRBJ2-1; the D is unclear. CDR1 is SEHNR and CDR2 is FQNEAQ in the germline V gene (reference sequence). CDR3 length: 13 amino acids. The ends were cut back, 5 bases at V and 5 bases at J, with 10 bases in the middle. CDR3 sequence reads: CASSEAADNEQFF. CDR3 bases read: TGTGCCAGCAGCGAGGCGGCGGACAATGAG.

This clone was detected only a few times. The read is 3 residues too short to cover the CDR3 end, so that end is filled in from the germline J gene. The chain recombines TRBV18 with TRBJ2-2; 14 nucleotides align to TRBD2. Germline lookup yields CDR1 KGHSH and CDR2 LQKENI. The CDR3 length is 17 residues. Losses at the gene ends were 4 bases for V and 4 bases for J; bases not matched to a gene: 5. The CDR3 reads CASSRGLAGGSTGELFF. Incomplete CDR3 DNA: TGTGCCAGCTCACGCGGACTAGCGGGGGGCAGCACCGGGGAG.

This clone was seen a handful of times. The sequenced fragment ends 3 residues before the CDR3 boundary, so the rest is inferred from the germline J gene. The rearrangement uses TRBV19 and TRBJ2-6, with 7 positions matching TRBD1. Looked up from germline, CDR1 is LNHDA and CDR2 is SQIVND (reference sequence). The V and J ends lost 9 bases and 2 bases, in that order; junction bases with no gene match: 13. The CDR3 totals 17 residues. Here the CDR3 reads CASQGGPGQAGANVLTF. Incomplete CDR3 DNA: TGTGCCAGCCAAGGAGGCCCCGGACAGGCTGGGGCCAACGTC.

This clone was observed a few times. The read gets to within 3 residues of the CDR3 end, and the germline J gene fills in the rest. Other DNA sequences in the same sample also yield this CDR3. The chain joins TRBV18 to TRBJ2-5; 11 bases are shared with TRBD1. The CDR3 is 14 amino acids. CDR1 is KGHSH, CDR2 LQKENI, per germline. V gave up 4 bases and J gave up 2 bases; unmatched junction bases: 0. The sequenced CDR3 bases are TGTGCCAGCTCACGGGACAGGGGGCAAGAGACC. It encodes CASSRDRGQET. The whole CDR3 region reads CASSRDRGQETQYF.

For this clone: From the germline J gene comes the end of the CDR3, since the read stops 3 residues before it. The rearrangement uses TRBV7-2 and TRBJ2-7; 8 nucleotides match TRBD1. Germline CDR1 reads SGHTA; CDR2 reads FQGNSA. The CDR3 runs 14 residues. V gave up 5 bases and J gave up 5 bases; unmatched junction bases: 8. The DNA read from the CDR3 is TGTGCCAGCAGCCCCCACAGGGGGTCCAACGAG. Its translation is CASSPHRGSNE. The CDR3 in full is CASSPHRGSNEQYF.

A few counts support this clone. The sequence runs out 3 residues before the end of the CDR3; the remainder is reconstructed from the germline J gene. The chain recombines TRBV18 with TRBJ1-1, with D uncertain. Germline-derived CDR1 and CDR2 are KGHSH and LQKENI. V shed 5 bases and J shed 1 base, with 11 bases lying between them. This CDR3 has 14 residues. The sequenced CDR3 bases are TGTGCCAGCTCAACTGAACGGGGGAACACTGAA. Encoded protein: CASSTERGNTE. Given in full, the CDR3 is CASSTERGNTEAFF.